This TCR beta chain is from a study of technical replicates of blood from several donors. CDR3 size: 13 residues. Germline CDR1 is SGHTA and CDR2 is FQGTGA. Trimming removed 4 bases from V and 6 bases from J, with 10 bases in between. Here immunoSEQ multiplex PCR was the method, and the copy in TCRdb shows in-frame clones only, minus some. The sample gives about 79,000 clones, about nine tenths of which show up once; 0.3% to 0.45% is in the top ten. This rearrangement joins TRBV7-3 to TRBJ2-1, with D possibly being TRBD2 (5 bases). The clonotype originates from a human donor in good health. Some clones in this sample may be carry-over from other donors' samples. Sequenced sample: T cells isolated from PBMCs. The CDR3 protein is CASSSSSLNEQFF. CDR3 bases: TGTGCCAGCAGCTCTAGCAGCCTCAATGAGCAGTTCTTC.